This T cell receptor beta chain was recovered during a study of T-cell memory formation after mild COVID-19. Looking at the study overall: Largely, TCR clusters stayed within a single donor.

5'RACE, which relied on constant-segment primers, yielded TCR alpha and TCR beta cDNA libraries carrying sample barcodes and UMIs. TCRdb analysed the 5' RACE reads with MiXCR anew, one entry per CDR3 protein. This sample has 150,000 to 200,000 distinct CDR3 sequences, with around a fifth found just once. General study findings and limits: Nothing showed for sure that second-wave clones peaking on day 37 were SARS-CoV-2 specific. Clones shrinking between day 15 and 85 showed a balanced CD4/CD8 split, and those that grew later tilted toward CD4+.

As regards this clonotype: As yet, its antigen is unknown.

Trimming at V came to 5 bases and at J to 4 bases, leaving 9 bases not matched to a gene. The V gene's germline CDR1 is SGHTA and CDR2 FQGNSA. This CDR3 spans 15 amino acids. The V gene is TRBV7-2, the J gene TRBJ2-3; 7 bases are a match to TRBD2. This receptor was taken from an adult woman who had mild COVID-19 (a few samples of this study predate the infection). Cell type and time point are not known. Sequences were obtained from PBMCs or a T cell subset sorted from them (not recorded which). Written as DNA, the CDR3 is TGTGCCAGCAGCCCAAAGGTGGGAGGGGCAGATACGCAGTATTTT. This sequence encodes CASSPKVGGADTQYF.